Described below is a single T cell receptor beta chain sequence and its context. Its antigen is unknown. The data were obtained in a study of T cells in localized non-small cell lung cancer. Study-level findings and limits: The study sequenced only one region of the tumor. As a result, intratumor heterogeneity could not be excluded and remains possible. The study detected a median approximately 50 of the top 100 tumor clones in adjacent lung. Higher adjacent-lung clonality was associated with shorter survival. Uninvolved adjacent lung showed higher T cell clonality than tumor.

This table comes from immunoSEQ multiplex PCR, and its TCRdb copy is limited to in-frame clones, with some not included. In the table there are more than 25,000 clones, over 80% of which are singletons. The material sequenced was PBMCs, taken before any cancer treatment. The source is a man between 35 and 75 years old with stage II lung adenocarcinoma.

The CDR3, as DNA: TGTGCCAGCAACTCCGGGGTGAACACCGGGGAGCTGTTTTTT. Translation: CASNSGVNTGELFF. The chain couples TRBV11-3 to TRBJ2-2; D is perhaps TRBD2 (5 bases). The CDR3 has 14 amino acids. Germline CDR1 and CDR2: SGHNT and YENEEA. Trimming removed 7 bases at V and 1 base at J, with 10 bases between.